This TCR beta chain was identified in a study of T cells after yellow fever vaccination. The study's findings and limits: Primary-vaccination clones mostly resurfaced post-booster (nearly 97% CD4, 75% to 90% CD8). High-abundance clonotypes from the bulk population could contaminate FACS-sorted repertoires.

The V gene lost 7 bases and the J gene lost 5 bases, with 8 bases spanning the gap. Germline V gives CDR1 LGHNT, CDR2 FRNRAP. This CDR3 has 11 residues. Concerning this clonotype: Its antigen is undetermined.

A universal primer site and UMIs were added as TCR cDNA was made by 5'RACE template switching. TCRdb used MiXCR to reprocess the 5' RACE reads, holding one entry per CDR3 protein. The repertoire consists of about 340,000 distinct CDR3 sequences, with 8.5% to 9% occurring once and the leading ten covering over 15%. The clonotype comes from a man aged 18 to 30 who received the YFV17D yellow fever vaccine. Sequencing used PBMCs, obtained on the day of the first yellow fever vaccination. This chain uses TRBV12-5 with TRBJ1-2, with D hard to call. CDR3 in amino acids: CASEREYGYTF. CDR3 bases: TGTGCTAGTGAACGCGAATATGGCTACACCTTC.